This entry features one TCR beta chain sequence. The antigen is not known. At one boundary the junction diverges from the germline segment, which might be a read error. The investigators amplified TCR beta CDR3 regions from RNA transcripts. The primer set for the first-round RT-PCR of the TCR CDR3 was HTBI. TCRdb called the multiplex PCR reads again in MiXCR, with one record for every CDR3 protein. The repertoire includes 96,000 or so distinct CDR3 sequences, under 65% of them detected once, and roughly 26% sits in the top ten. This sample was taken from a study of T cells in Graves' hyperthyroidism and ophthalmopathy. Study-wide findings and caveats: Using 13 V-J features, a model discriminated ophthalmopathy from stable hyperthyroidism. Blood held most thyroid clonotypes expanded above 0.001 frequency.

CDR3 length: 11 residues. Germline CDR1 reads LNHDA; CDR2 reads SQIVND (reference sequence). Fresh 10 ml peripheral blood yielded PBMCs. The TCR comes from a woman in her 40s with Graves' hyperthyroidism. Sequenced material: blood. This chain uses TRBV19 with TRBJ2-7; 10 bases are a match to TRBD1. The CDR3 sequence: CASRGTGERYF. In DNA form, the CDR3 reads TGTGCCAGCAGGGGGACAGGGGAGCGGTACTTC.